The T cell receptor (beta chain) under discussion was sequenced for a study of ipilimumab plus nivolumab after autologous stem cell transplantation. The assay was immunoSEQ multiplex PCR, and TCRdb's table has in-frame clones only and misses some. The sample lists 15,000 to 20,000 clones; over 75% were seen once. V was shortened by 3 bases and J by 7 bases, with 16 bases between the two germline ends. Germline-derived CDR1 and CDR2 are SQVTM and ANQGSEA. CDR3 size: 14 residues. About this clone itself: The antigen is not known.

Study-level points and caveats: Authors suggest TCR repertoire, Treg phenotype and gut microbiota support further study.

The specimen was PBMCs, collected in a trial of ipilimumab plus nivolumab as post-transplant consolidation. The chain combines TRBV29-1 with TRBJ2-1; D possibly matches TRBD1 or TRBD2 (5 bases each). The receptor comes from a male donor with diffuse large B-cell lymphoma. The CDR3 coding sequence is TGCAGCGTTGAGGGGACGCCGACGTTAAATGAGCAGTTCTTC. This translates into CSVEGTPTLNEQFF.